This entry concerns a single T cell receptor beta chain. What it binds is not known. This sample is drawn from a study of CD4 T cells in relation to SARS-CoV-2 and coronaviruses. Sequencing used immunoSEQ multiplex PCR; TCRdb keeps in-frame clones, though not all of them. The sample holds about 21,000 clones, around 80% seen once. Germline CDR1 is SNHLY and CDR2 is FYNNEI. The CDR3 is 14 residues long. J was trimmed by 5 bases and V by 6 bases; bases with no gene match: 6. The unexposed donors gave CD4+ T cells in about 2010-2019, prior to COVID-19. After nine to ten days of culture, CD4+ T cells were isolated.

The source of this sequence is a human donor in good health. The specimen sequenced was CD4+ T cells from PBMCs, cultured in vitro. The chain links TRBV2 to TRBJ2-1; 8 bases fit TRBD1. The CDR3 DNA is TGTGCCAGCAGCGCCGGGGACAGGCACAATGAGCAGTTCTTC. It translates to CASSAGDRHNEQFF.